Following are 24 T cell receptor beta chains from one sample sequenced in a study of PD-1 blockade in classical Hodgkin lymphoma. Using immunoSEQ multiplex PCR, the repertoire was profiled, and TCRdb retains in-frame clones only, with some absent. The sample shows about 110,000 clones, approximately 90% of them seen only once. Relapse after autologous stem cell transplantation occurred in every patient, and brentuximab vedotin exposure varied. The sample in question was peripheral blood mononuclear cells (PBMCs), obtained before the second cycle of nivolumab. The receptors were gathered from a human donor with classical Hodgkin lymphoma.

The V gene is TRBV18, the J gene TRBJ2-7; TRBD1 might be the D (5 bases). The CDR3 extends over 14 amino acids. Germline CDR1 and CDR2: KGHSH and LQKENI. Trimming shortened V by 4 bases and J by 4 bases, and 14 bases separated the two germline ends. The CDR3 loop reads CASSQGHIGYEQYF. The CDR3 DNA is TGTGCCAGCTCACAGGGGCACATCGGTTACGAGCAGTACTTC.

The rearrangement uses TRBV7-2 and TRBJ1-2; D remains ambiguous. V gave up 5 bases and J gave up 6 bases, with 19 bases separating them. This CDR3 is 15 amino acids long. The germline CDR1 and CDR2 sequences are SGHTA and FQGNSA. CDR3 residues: CASSPSQDRTHGYTF. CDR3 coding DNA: TGTGCCAGCAGCCCCTCCCAGGACCGAACCCATGGCTACACCTTC. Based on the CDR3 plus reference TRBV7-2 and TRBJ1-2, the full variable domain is GAGVSQSPSNKVTEKGKDVELRCDPISGHTALYWYRQSLGQGLEFLIYFQGNSAPDKSGLPSDRFSAERTGGSVSTLTIQRTQQEDSAVYLCASSPSQDRTHGYTFGSGTRLTVV.

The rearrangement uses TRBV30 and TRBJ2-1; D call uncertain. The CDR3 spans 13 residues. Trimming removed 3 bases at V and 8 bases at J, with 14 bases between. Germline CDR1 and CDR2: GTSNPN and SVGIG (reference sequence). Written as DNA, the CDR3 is TGTGCCTGGAGCGACAAAGGGCGCGATGAGCAGTTCTTC. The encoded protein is CAWSDKGRDEQFF.

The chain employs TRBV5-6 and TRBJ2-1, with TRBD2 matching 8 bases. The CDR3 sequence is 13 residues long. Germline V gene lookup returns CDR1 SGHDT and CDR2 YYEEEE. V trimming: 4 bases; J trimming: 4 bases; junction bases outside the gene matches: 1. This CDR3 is CASSRGGYNEQFF. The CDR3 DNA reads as TGTGCCAGCAGCCGGGGGGGTTACAATGAGCAGTTCTTC.

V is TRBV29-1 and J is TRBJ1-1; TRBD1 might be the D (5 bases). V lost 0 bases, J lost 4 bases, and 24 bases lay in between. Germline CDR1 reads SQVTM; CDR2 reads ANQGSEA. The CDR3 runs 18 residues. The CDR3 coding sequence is TGCAGCGTTGAAGATTTAGCGGGGGTCCCGAGACGGGGCACTGAAGCTTTCTTT. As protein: CSVEDLAGVPRRGTEAFF.

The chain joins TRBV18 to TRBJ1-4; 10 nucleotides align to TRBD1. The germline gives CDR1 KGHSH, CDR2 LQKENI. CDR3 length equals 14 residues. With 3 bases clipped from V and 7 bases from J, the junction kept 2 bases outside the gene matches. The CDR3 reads CASSPGTGAEKLFF. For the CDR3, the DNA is TGTGCCAGCTCACCGGGGACAGGGGCTGAAAAACTGTTTTTT.

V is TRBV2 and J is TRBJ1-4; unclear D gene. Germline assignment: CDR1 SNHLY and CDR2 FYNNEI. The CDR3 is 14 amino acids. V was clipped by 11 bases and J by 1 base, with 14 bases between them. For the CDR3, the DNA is TGTGCCGGCTGGGGTGTGGGAACTAATGAAAAACTGTTTTTT. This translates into CAGWGVGTNEKLFF. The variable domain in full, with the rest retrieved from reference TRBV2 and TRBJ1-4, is EPEVTQTPSHQVTQMGQEVILRCVPISNHLYFYWYRQILGQKVEFLVSFYNNEISEKSEIFDDQFSVERPDGSNFTLKIRSTKLEDSAMYFCAGWGVGTNEKLFFGSGTQLSVL.

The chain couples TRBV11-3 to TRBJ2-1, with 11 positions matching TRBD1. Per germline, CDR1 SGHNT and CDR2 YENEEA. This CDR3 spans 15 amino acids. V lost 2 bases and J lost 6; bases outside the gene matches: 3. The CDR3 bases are TGTGCCAGCAGCTTATGGACAGGGGGCTTCAATGAGCAGTTCTTC. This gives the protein CASSLWTGGFNEQFF.

The chain's CDR3 is CASSVQRNTEAFF. CDR3 bases: TGTGCCAGCAGTGTCCAGCGGAACACTGAAGCTTTCTTT. The chain has TRBV2 and TRBJ1-1, with D hard to call. CDR1 is SNHLY and CDR2 is FYNNEI in the germline V gene. The CDR3 covers 13 residues. The ends were cut back, 4 bases at V and 1 base at J, with 7 bases in the middle.

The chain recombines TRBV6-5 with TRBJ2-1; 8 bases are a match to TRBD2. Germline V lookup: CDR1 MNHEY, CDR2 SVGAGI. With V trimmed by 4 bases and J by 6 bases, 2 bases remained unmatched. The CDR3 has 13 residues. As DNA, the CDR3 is TGTGCCAGCAGTTCGACTAGCGTCAATGAGCAGTTCTTC. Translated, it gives CASSSTSVNEQFF.

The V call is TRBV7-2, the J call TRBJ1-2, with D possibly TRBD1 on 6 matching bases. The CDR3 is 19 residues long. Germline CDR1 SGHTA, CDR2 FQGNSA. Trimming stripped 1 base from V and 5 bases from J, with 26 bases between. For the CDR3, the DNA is TGTGCCAGCAGCTTAGTGGGCAGAGGGGAGACAGGAGCTAGGTATGGCTACACCTTC. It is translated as CASSLVGRGETGARYGYTF. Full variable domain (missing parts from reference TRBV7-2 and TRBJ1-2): GAGVSQSPSNKVTEKGKDVELRCDPISGHTALYWYRQSLGQGLEFLIYFQGNSAPDKSGLPSDRFSAERTGGSVSTLTIQRTQQEDSAVYLCASSLVGRGETGARYGYTFGSGTRLTVV.

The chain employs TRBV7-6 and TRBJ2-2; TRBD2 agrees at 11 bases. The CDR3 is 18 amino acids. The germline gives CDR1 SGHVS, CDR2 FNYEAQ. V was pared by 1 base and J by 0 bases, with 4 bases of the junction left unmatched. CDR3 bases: TGTGCCAGCAGCTTAGAGGCTAGCGGGAGGCCGAACACCGGGGAGCTGTTTTTT. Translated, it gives CASSLEASGRPNTGELFF.

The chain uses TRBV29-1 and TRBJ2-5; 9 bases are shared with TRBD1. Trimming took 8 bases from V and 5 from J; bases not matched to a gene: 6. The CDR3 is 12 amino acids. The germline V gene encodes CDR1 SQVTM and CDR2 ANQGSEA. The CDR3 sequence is CSTGTGSETQYF. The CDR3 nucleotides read TGCAGCACCGGGACAGGGTCGGAGACCCAGTACTTC.

CDR3 in DNA: TGTGCCACCAGCAGAGGGTTTTTACCGGGAAGTCTTGTCACAACTAATGAAAAACTGTTTTTT. Translating it yields CATSRGFLPGSLVTTNEKLFF. V gene TRBV15 combines with J gene TRBJ1-4; no clear D. Trimming pared 1 base from V and 0 bases from J, leaving 24 bases between. The germline CDR1 and CDR2 sequences are LNHNV and YYDKDF (reference sequence). The CDR3 has 21 amino acids. Filled out from reference TRBV15 and TRBJ1-4, the complete variable domain reads DAMVIQNPRYQVTQFGKPVTLSCSQTLNHNVMYWYQQKSSQAPKLLFHYYDKDFNNEADTPDNFQSRRPNTSFCFLDIRSPGLGDTAMYLCATSRGFLPGSLVTTNEKLFFGSGTQLSVL.

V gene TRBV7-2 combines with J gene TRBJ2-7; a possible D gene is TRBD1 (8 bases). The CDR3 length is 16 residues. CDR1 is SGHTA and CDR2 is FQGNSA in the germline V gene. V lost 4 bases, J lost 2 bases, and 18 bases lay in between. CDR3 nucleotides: TGTGCCAGCAGCTCCTACAGGGGGGGAGGACCCTACGAGCAGTACTTC. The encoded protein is CASSSYRGGGPYEQYF.

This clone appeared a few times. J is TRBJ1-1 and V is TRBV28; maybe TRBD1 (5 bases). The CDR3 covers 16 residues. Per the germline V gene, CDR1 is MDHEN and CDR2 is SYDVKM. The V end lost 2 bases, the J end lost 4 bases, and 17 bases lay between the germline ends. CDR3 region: CASSLGRVGLFTEAFF. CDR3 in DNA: TGTGCCAGCAGTTTAGGCAGGGTAGGGTTGTTCACTGAAGCTTTCTTT.

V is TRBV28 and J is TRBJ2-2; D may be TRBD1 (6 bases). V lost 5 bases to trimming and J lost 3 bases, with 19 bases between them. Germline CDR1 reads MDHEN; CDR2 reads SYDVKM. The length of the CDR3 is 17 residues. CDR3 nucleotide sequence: TGTGCCAGCAGTAACCTGCTGGGGGCTGGGGACACCGGGGAGCTGTTTTTT. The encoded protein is CASSNLLGAGDTGELFF.

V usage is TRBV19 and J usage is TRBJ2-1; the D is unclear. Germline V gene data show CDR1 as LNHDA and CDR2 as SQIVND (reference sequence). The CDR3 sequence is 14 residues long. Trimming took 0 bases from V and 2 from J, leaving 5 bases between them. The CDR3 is CASSIEFTYNEQFF. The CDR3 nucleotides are TGTGCCAGTAGTATAGAATTCACCTACAATGAGCAGTTCTTC.

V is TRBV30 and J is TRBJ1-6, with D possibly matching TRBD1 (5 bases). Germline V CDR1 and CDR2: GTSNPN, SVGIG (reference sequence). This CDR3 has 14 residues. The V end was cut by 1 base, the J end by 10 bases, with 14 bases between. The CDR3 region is CAWSEGQGSSPLHF. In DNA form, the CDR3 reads TGTGCCTGGAGTGAGGGGCAGGGCAGCTCACCCCTCCACTTT.

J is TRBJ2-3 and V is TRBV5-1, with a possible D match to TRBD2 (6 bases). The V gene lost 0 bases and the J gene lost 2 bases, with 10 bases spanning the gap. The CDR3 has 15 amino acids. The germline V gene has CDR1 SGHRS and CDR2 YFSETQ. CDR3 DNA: TGCGCCAGCAGCTTGGAGGGCGGGAACACAGATACGCAGTATTTT. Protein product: CASSLEGGNTDTQYF.

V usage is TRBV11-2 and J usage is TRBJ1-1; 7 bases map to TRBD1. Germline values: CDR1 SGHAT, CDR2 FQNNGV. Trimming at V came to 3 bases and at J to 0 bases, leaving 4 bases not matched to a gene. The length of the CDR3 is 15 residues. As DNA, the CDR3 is TGTGCCAGCAGCTTCCTACAGGGGATGAACACTGAAGCTTTCTTT. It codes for CASSFLQGMNTEAFF.

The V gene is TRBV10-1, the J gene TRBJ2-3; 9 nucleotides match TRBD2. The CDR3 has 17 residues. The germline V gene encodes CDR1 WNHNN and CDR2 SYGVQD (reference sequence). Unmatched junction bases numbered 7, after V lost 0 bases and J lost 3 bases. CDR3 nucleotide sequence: TGCGCCAGCAGTGAGTCCGCGGGAGGGCCTAGAACAGATACGCAGTATTTT. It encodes CASSESAGGPRTDTQYF.

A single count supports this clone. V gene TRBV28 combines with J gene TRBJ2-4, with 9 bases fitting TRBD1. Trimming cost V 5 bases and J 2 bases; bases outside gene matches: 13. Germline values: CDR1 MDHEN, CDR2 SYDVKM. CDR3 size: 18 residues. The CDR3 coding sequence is TGTGCCAGCAGTCCAGCGACAGGGGGGGTCGGAACCAAAAACATTCAGTACTTC. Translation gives CASSPATGGVGTKNIQYF.

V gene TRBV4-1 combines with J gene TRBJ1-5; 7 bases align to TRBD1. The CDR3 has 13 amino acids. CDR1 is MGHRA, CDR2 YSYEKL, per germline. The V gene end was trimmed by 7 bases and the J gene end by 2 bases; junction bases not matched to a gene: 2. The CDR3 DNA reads TGCGCCAGCAAAGGGGGCGGCAATCAGCCCCAGCATTTT. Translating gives CASKGGGNQPQHF.